Sequencing of this TCR beta chain was carried out in a study of PD-L1 blockade in urothelial cancer. Losses at the gene ends were 4 bases for V and 8 bases for J; bases not matched to a gene: 5. The CDR3 is 15 amino acids. Germline lookup yields CDR1 SGHDT and CDR2 YYEEEE. Time point in this sample: pretreatment peripheral blood. Sequencing was performed with immunoSEQ multiplex PCR; in TCRdb, only in-frame clones are kept and a portion is missing. The sample has tens of thousands of clones; 75% to 90% are singletons. The sequence was collected from a man between 65 and 85 years old with urothelial cancer. The sequences come from PBMCs, collected around atezolizumab (anti-PD-L1) treatment. The chain joins TRBV5-6 to TRBJ2-1; TRBD2 matches at 14 bases. The DNA for the CDR3 is TGTGCCAGCAGCCTAGGGACTAGCGGGAGTCATGAGCAGTTCTTC. Amino acid sequence: CASSLGTSGSHEQFF.